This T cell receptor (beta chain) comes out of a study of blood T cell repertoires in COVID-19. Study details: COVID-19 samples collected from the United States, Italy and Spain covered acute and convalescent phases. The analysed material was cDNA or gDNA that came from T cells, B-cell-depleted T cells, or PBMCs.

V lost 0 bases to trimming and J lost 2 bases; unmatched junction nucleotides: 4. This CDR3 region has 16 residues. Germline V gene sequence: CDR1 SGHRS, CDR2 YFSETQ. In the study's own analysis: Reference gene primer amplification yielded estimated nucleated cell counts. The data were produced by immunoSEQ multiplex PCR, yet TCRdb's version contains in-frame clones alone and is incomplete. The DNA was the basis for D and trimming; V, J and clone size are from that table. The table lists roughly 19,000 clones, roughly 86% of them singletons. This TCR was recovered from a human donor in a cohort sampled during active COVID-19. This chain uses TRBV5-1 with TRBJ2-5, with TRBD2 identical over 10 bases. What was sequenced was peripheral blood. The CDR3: CASSLVSGGSQETQYF. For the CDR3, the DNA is TGCGCCAGCAGCTTGGTTAGCGGGGGGTCACAAGAGACCCAGTACTTC.